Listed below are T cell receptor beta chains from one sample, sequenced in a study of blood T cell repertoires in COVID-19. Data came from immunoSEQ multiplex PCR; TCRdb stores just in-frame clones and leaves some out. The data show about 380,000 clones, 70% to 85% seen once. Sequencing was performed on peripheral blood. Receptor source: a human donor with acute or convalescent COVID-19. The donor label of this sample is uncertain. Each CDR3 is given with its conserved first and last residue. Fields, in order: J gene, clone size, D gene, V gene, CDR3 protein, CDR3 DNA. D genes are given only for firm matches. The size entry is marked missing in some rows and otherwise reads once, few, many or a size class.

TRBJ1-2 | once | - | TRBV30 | CAQQDYGYTF | TGTGCCCAGCAGGATTATGGCTACACCTTC
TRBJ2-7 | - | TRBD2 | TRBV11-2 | CASSFFRGEETYEQYF | TGTGCCAGCAGCTTCTTCCGGGGGGAGGAGACCTACGAGCAGTACTTC
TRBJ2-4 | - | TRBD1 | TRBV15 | CATSRDSGGRGNIQYF | TGTGCCACCAGCAGAGATTCTGGAGGCAGGGGGAACATTCAGTACTTC
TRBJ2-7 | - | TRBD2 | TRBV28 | CASSLASSGKYEQYF | TGTGCCAGCAGTTTAGCGTCTAGCGGGAAATACGAGCAGTACTTC
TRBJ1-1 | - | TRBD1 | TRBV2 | CASSGGQGLTEAFF | TGTGCCAGCAGTGGGGGACAGGGACTAACTGAAGCTTTCTTT
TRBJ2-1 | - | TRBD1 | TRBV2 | CASSLGQGAYNEQFF | TGTGCCAGCAGCCTCGGACAGGGGGCCTACAATGAGCAGTTCTTC
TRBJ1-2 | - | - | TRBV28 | CASSSPRTAGAYGYTF | TGTGCCAGCAGTTCACCTCGGACAGCTGGCGCCTATGGCTACACCTTC
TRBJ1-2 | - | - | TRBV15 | CATSGGLSRGYTF | TGTGCCACCAGCGGCGGGTTATCTAGAGGCTACACCTTC
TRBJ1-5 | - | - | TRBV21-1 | CASSRTGGCGQPQHF | TGTGCCAGCAGCCGGACAGGGGGCTGTGGGCAGCCCCAGCATTTT
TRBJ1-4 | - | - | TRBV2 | CARSGATNEKLFF | TGTGCCAGATCAGGTGCAACTAATGAAAAACTGTTTTTT
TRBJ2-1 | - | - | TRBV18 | CASSLGDDEQFF | TGTGCCAGCTCACTAGGGGATGATGAGCAGTTCTTC
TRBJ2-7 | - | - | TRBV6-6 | CASSYRLAGEQYF | TGTGCCAGCAGTTACCGGCTAGCTGGCGAGCAGTACTTC
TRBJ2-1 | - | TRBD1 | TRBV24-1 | CATSDSDRESYNEQFF | TGTGCCACCAGTGATTCGGACAGGGAATCCTACAATGAGCAGTTCTTC
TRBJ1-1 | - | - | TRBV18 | CASSPTQNTEAFF | TGTGCCAGCTCACCGACACAGAACACTGAAGCTTTCTTT
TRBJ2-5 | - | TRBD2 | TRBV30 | CAWSGGGGVKTQYF | TGTGCCTGGAGTGGGGGCGGGGGGGTCAAGACCCAGTACTTC
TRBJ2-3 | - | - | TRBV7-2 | CASSLEAAETHTQYF | TGTGCCAGCAGCTTAGAGGCGGCGGAGACCCATACGCAGTATTTT
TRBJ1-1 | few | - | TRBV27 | CASSLVRNTEAFF | TGTGCCAGCAGTTTAGTTAGAAACACTGAAGCTTTCTTT
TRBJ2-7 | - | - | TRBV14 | CASSQDLQATYEQYF | TGTGCCAGCAGCCAAGATTTACAGGCTACCTACGAGCAGTACTTC